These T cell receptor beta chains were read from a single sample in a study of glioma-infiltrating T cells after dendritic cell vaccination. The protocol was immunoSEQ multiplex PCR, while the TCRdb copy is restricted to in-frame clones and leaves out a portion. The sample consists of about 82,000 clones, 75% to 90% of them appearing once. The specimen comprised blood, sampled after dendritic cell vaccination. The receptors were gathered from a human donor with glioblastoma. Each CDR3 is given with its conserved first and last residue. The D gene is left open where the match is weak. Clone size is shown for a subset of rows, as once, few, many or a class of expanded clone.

CDR3aa: CASSSRDGVYEQYF
CDR3nt: TGTGCCAGCAGCTCCCGCGACGGAGTCTACGAGCAGTACTTC
abundance: -
j_gene: TRBJ2-7
v_gene: TRBV7-9
d_gene: -

CDR3aa: CASSTQAGTSNQPQHF
CDR3nt: TGTGCCAGTAGTACTCAAGCCGGGACAAGCAATCAGCCCCAGCATTTT
abundance: -
j_gene: TRBJ1-5
v_gene: TRBV19
d_gene: -

CDR3aa: CASSLKQGGEKLFF
CDR3nt: TGTGCCAGCAGTTTAAAACAGGGAGGGGAAAAACTGTTTTTT
abundance: -
j_gene: TRBJ1-4
v_gene: TRBV27
d_gene: -

CDR3aa: CASSVWTGISNQPQHF
CDR3nt: TGTGCCAGCAGCGTCTGGACAGGCATTAGCAATCAGCCCCAGCATTTT
abundance: -
j_gene: TRBJ1-5
v_gene: TRBV5-6
d_gene: TRBD1

CDR3aa: CASSVGVGQGFYEQYF
CDR3nt: TGTGCCAGCAGCGTAGGGGTGGGACAGGGTTTCTACGAGCAGTACTTC
abundance: few
j_gene: TRBJ2-7
v_gene: TRBV9
d_gene: TRBD1

CDR3aa: CASSPGQGASEAFF
CDR3nt: TGTGCCAGCAGCCCAGGACAGGGGGCATCTGAAGCTTTCTTT
abundance: few
j_gene: TRBJ1-1
v_gene: TRBV9
d_gene: TRBD1

CDR3aa: CATLLDTEAFF
CDR3nt: TGTGCCACCTTACTCGACACTGAAGCTTTCTTT
abundance: -
j_gene: TRBJ1-1
v_gene: TRBV2
d_gene: -

CDR3aa: CASSEHRGENTEAFF
CDR3nt: TGTGCCAGCAGTGAACATAGGGGCGAGAACACTGAAGCTTTCTTT
abundance: -
j_gene: TRBJ1-1
v_gene: TRBV6-1
d_gene: -

CDR3aa: CASSRGPSNYGYTF
CDR3nt: TGTGCCAGCAGCAGGGGACCGTCTAACTATGGCTACACCTTC
abundance: -
j_gene: TRBJ1-2
v_gene: TRBV2
d_gene: -

CDR3aa: CASSYAGGKAYEQYF
CDR3nt: TGTGCCAGCAGTTACGCGGGGGGGAAAGCCTACGAGCAGTACTTC
abundance: once
j_gene: TRBJ2-7
v_gene: TRBV6-6
d_gene: TRBD2

CDR3aa: CATSRVGQGADTQYF
CDR3nt: TGTGCCACCAGCAGAGTTGGACAGGGGGCCGATACGCAGTATTTT
abundance: -
j_gene: TRBJ2-3
v_gene: TRBV15
d_gene: TRBD1

CDR3aa: CASSRLSYQPQHF
CDR3nt: TGTGCCAGCAGCCGTCTCTCCTATCAGCCCCAGCATTTT
abundance: -
j_gene: TRBJ1-5
v_gene: TRBV11-3
d_gene: -

CDR3aa: CASRRGGTEAFF
CDR3nt: TGTGCCAGTAGGAGAGGGGGCACTGAAGCTTTCTTT
abundance: -
j_gene: TRBJ1-1
v_gene: TRBV19
d_gene: -

CDR3aa: CASSPEPTSGGAFEQFF
CDR3nt: TGTGCCAGCAGCCCTGAACCGACTAGCGGGGGGGCTTTTGAGCAGTTCTTC
abundance: -
j_gene: TRBJ2-1
v_gene: TRBV11-1
d_gene: TRBD2

CDR3aa: CASSQGSSGEKLFF
CDR3nt: TGCGCCAGCAGCCAGGGAAGTTCGGGGGAAAAACTGTTTTTT
abundance: -
j_gene: TRBJ1-4
v_gene: TRBV4-1
d_gene: -

CDR3aa: CASREDPYNEQFF
CDR3nt: TGTGCCAGCAGGGAGGACCCCTACAATGAGCAGTTCTTC
abundance: -
j_gene: TRBJ2-1
v_gene: TRBV25-1
d_gene: -

CDR3aa: CAISDLSGGNTGELFF
CDR3nt: TGTGCCATCAGTGACCTTAGCGGGGGAAACACCGGGGAGCTGTTTTTT
abundance: -
j_gene: TRBJ2-2
v_gene: TRBV10-3
d_gene: TRBD2

CDR3aa: CASTQEQGRTEAFF
CDR3nt: TGCGCCAGCACCCAGGAGCAGGGGCGGACTGAAGCTTTCTTT
abundance: -
j_gene: TRBJ1-1
v_gene: TRBV5-1
d_gene: -

CDR3aa: CASSYVGTGRGYTF
CDR3nt: TGTGCCAGCAGTTACGTTGGGACAGGGCGCGGCTACACCTTC
abundance: -
j_gene: TRBJ1-2
v_gene: TRBV6-5
d_gene: TRBD1

CDR3aa: CASSRRGDREPYEQYF
CDR3nt: TGTGCCAGCAGCCGTCGCGGGGACAGGGAGCCCTACGAGCAGTACTTC
abundance: once
j_gene: TRBJ2-7
v_gene: TRBV6-6
d_gene: TRBD1

CDR3aa: CASAMSDTEAFF
CDR3nt: TGTGCCAGCGCTATGTCGGACACTGAAGCTTTCTTT
abundance: -
j_gene: TRBJ1-1
v_gene: TRBV7-2
d_gene: -

CDR3aa: CSARAGTGYTF
CDR3nt: TGCAGTGCTAGGGCGGGTACTGGCTACACCTTC
abundance: -
j_gene: TRBJ1-2
v_gene: TRBV20-1
d_gene: -

CDR3aa: CASSSSSGNQPQHF
CDR3nt: TGTGCCAGCAGTTCCTCTTCGGGCAATCAGCCCCAGCATTTT
abundance: -
j_gene: TRBJ1-5
v_gene: TRBV2
d_gene: -

CDR3aa: CSARGQIEAFF
CDR3nt: TGCAGTGCTAGAGGACAAATTGAAGCTTTCTTT
abundance: -
j_gene: TRBJ1-1
v_gene: TRBV20-1
d_gene: -

CDR3aa: CASSYSTRRRGEKLFF
CDR3nt: TGTGCCAGCAGTTACTCGACCAGGAGAAGAGGGGAAAAACTGTTTTTT
abundance: -
j_gene: TRBJ1-4
v_gene: TRBV6-5
d_gene: -

CDR3aa: CASSVNGGSEAFF
CDR3nt: TGTGCCAGCAGCGTAAACGGGGGGTCTGAAGCTTTCTTT
abundance: -
j_gene: TRBJ1-1
v_gene: TRBV9
d_gene: -

CDR3aa: CASSPRTPAGETQYF
CDR3nt: TGTGCCAGCAGCCCCCGGACTCCCGCCGGAGAGACCCAGTACTTC
abundance: -
j_gene: TRBJ2-5
v_gene: TRBV7-2
d_gene: -

CDR3aa: CASSQGGLAGNGVENIQYF
CDR3nt: TGTGCCAGCAGCCAAGGGGGACTAGCGGGGAACGGAGTGGAAAACATTCAGTACTTC
abundance: -
j_gene: TRBJ2-4
v_gene: TRBV4-2
d_gene: TRBD2

CDR3aa: CASRHHRTGLNTEAFF
CDR3nt: TGTGCCAGCAGACACCACCGGACAGGGTTGAACACTGAAGCTTTCTTT
abundance: few
j_gene: TRBJ1-1
v_gene: TRBV6-6
d_gene: TRBD1

CDR3aa: CASKNGHTEAFF
CDR3nt: TGTGCCAGCAAGAATGGGCACACTGAAGCTTTCTTT
abundance: few
j_gene: TRBJ1-1
v_gene: TRBV14
d_gene: -

CDR3aa: CASSSLTGTYEQYF
CDR3nt: TGTGCCAGCAGTTCCCTGACAGGGACCTACGAGCAGTACTTC
abundance: few
j_gene: TRBJ2-7
v_gene: TRBV6-1
d_gene: TRBD1

CDR3aa: CASGLQVGTEAFF
CDR3nt: TGTGCCAGCGGGTTACAGGTGGGCACTGAAGCTTTCTTT
abundance: -
j_gene: TRBJ1-1
v_gene: TRBV2
d_gene: -